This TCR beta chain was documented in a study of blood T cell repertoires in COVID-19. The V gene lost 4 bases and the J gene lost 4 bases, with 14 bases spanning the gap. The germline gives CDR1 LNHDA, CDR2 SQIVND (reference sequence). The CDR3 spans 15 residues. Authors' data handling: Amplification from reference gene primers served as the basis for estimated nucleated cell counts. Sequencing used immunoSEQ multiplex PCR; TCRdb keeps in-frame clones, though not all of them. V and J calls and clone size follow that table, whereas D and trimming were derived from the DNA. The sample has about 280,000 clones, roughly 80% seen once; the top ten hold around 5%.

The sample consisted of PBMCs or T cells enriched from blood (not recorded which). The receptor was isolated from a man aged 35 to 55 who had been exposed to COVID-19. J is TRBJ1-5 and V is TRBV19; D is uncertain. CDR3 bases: TGTGCCAGTAGTACGGGGATAGTCGGGAATCAGCCCCAGCATTTT. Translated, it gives CASSTGIVGNQPQHF.